The 25 T cell receptor beta chains presented below share a single source sample, sequenced in a study of neurological immune-mediated disorders. One entry per CDR3 protein results from TCRdb running MiXCR on the 5' RACE reads. The table has 66,000 or so distinct CDR3 sequences, 3% to 3.5% seen once. Sequencing input: PBMCs. The receptors derive from a man aged 40-50 years with multiple sclerosis.

This clonotype was seen a handful of times. This chain links TRBV7-8 with TRBJ2-7; TRBD2 matches 10 bases. Germline-derived CDR1 and CDR2 are SGHVS and FQNEAQ. The trim removed 5 bases at V and 2 bases at J, leaving 9 bases unmatched. The CDR3 runs to 16 residues. The CDR3 reads CASSLATSGDPYEQYF. The CDR3 nucleotides read TGTGCCAGCAGCCTTGCTACTAGCGGGGACCCCTACGAGCAGTACTTC. Drawing the rest from reference TRBV7-8 and TRBJ2-7, the complete variable domain is GAGVSQSPRYKVAKRGQDVALRCDPISGHVSLFWYQQALGQGPEFLTYFQNEAQLDKSGLPSDRFFAERPEGSVSTLKIQRTQQEDSAVYLCASSLATSGDPYEQYFGPGTRLTVT.

The V gene is TRBV11-2, the J gene TRBJ2-3; D is unclear. This CDR3 spans 12 amino acids. V lost 1 base to trimming and J lost 8 bases, with 7 bases between them. Germline-derived CDR1 and CDR2 are SGHAT and FQNNGV. CDR3 nucleotide sequence: TGTGCCAGCAGCTTAGGGACCCCTACGCAGTATTTT. Its translation is CASSLGTPTQYF. Full variable domain (outside the CDR3, taken from reference TRBV11-2 and TRBJ2-3): EAGVAQSPRYKIIEKRQSVAFWCNPISGHATLYWYQQILGQGPKLLIQFQNNGVVDDSQLPKDRFSAERLKGVDSTLKIQPAKLEDSAVYLCASSLGTPTQYFGPGTRLTVL.

Many counts were recorded for this clonotype. The chain links TRBV5-1 to TRBJ2-5, with D perhaps matching TRBD1 or TRBD2 (5 bases each). The germline V gene has CDR1 SGHRS and CDR2 YFSETQ. V was cut by 4 bases and J by 2 bases, with 12 bases left in between. The CDR3 spans 14 residues. As DNA, the CDR3 is TGCGCCAGCAGCAACCGGGACGCGCAAGAGACCCAGTACTTC. Encoded protein: CASSNRDAQETQYF.

This clonotype was counted many times. The chain joins TRBV5-5 to TRBJ2-3, with a possible D match to TRBD1 (6 bases). The germline V gene has CDR1 SGHKS and CDR2 YYEKEE (reference sequence). Trimming took 2 bases from V and 6 from J, leaving 19 bases between them. There are 16 residues in the CDR3. The CDR3: CASSFHFGQLGDTQYF. The CDR3 nucleotides read TGTGCCAGCAGCTTCCACTTTGGACAGCTAGGGGATACGCAGTATTTT.

This clonotype was seen a handful of times. One junction end disagrees with the germline gene, perhaps due to a read error. The gene calls are TRBV11-2 and TRBJ2-7; D is possibly TRBD1 (5 bases). Germline V gene lookup returns CDR1 SGHAT and CDR2 FQNNGV. CDR3 length: 12 amino acids. Here the CDR3 reads CASSQQDTPHFF. CDR3 coding DNA: TGTGCCAGCAGCCAGCAGGACACCCCCCATTTCTTC.

This clonotype has a handful of counts. Since a much larger clone is just one base distant, this may be a read error. This CDR3 reads CASSHSGAKVLTF. In DNA, the CDR3 is TGTGCCAGCAGCCATTCTGGGGCCAAAGTCCTGACTTTC. The rearrangement links TRBV12-3 or TRBV12-4 to TRBJ2-6; D is possibly TRBD1 (5 bases). The CDR3 runs to 13 residues.

This clonotype was recorded many times. The chain carries TRBV10-3 and TRBJ1-2, with TRBD1 as a possible D gene (5 bases). Germline V gives CDR1 ENHRY, CDR2 SYGVKD. Trimming shortened V by 3 bases and J by 2 bases, and 13 bases separated the two germline ends. The length of the CDR3 is 15 residues. The CDR3, as DNA: TGTGCCATCAGTGAAGGAGGGGCTATGAACTATGGCTACACCTTC. Encoded protein: CAISEGGAMNYGYTF.

This clonotype appeared many times. The V call is TRBV7-8, the J call TRBJ2-3, with TRBD2 matching 10 bases. Trimming removed 3 bases from V and 3 bases from J; junction bases left unmatched: 9. The CDR3 is made up of 17 amino acids. Germline loops: CDR1 SGHVS, CDR2 FQNEAQ. CDR3 residues: CASSFLERGGGTDTQYF. For the CDR3, the DNA is TGTGCCAGCAGCTTTTTAGAGCGGGGGGGCGGGACAGATACGCAGTATTTT.

This clonotype was counted at least ten times. The chain employs TRBV30 and TRBJ1-1; perhaps TRBD1 as D (6 bases). CDR3 length: 14 residues. Germline CDR1 GTSNPN, CDR2 SVGIG (reference sequence). Between the trimmed V and J ends, which lost 0 bases and 8 bases, there was a span of 16 bases. The CDR3 spells CAWSVRGPREEAFF. The CDR3 nucleotides are TGTGCCTGGAGTGTACGGGGGCCGCGTGAGGAAGCTTTCTTT.

This clonotype was seen at least ten times. This chain uses TRBV20-1 with TRBJ1-4; no definite D call. Germline V gene lookup returns CDR1 DFQATT and CDR2 SNEGSKA (reference sequence). The CDR3 is made up of 11 amino acids. Trimming removed 3 bases from V and 4 bases from J, with 3 bases in between. CDR3 in amino acids: CSASYNEKLFF. As DNA, the CDR3 is TGCAGTGCTAGCTATAATGAAAAACTGTTTTTT.

In this sample, this clonotype turned up many times. The gene calls are TRBV12-3 or TRBV12-4 and TRBJ1-3; the D gene is possibly TRBD1 (5 bases). Trimming took off 10 bases at V and 7 bases at J, with 14 bases between the two ends. The CDR3 is 12 amino acids. The CDR3 is CATRPGTNTIYF. The CDR3, as DNA: TGTGCCACCCGCCCAGGGACTAACACCATATATTTT.

This clonotype was seen repeatedly, ten times or more. V and J are TRBV20-1 and TRBJ1-4; D not resolved. The CDR3 is 12 residues long. Germline-derived CDR1 and CDR2 are DFQATT and SNEGSKA (reference sequence). V lost 6 bases and J lost 4, with 9 bases in between. The CDR3 sequence is CSAPGGNEKLFF. The CDR3 bases are TGCAGTGCCCCGGGTGGTAATGAAAAACTGTTTTTT.

This clonotype showed up many times. The CDR3: CSADMVERGGETQYF. Here the CDR3 DNA reads TGCAGTGCCGACATGGTCGAGCGCGGAGGGGAGACCCAGTACTTC. V gene TRBV20-1 combines with J gene TRBJ2-5; tentative D call: TRBD2 (6 bases). Germline CDR1 DFQATT, CDR2 SNEGSKA (reference sequence). Trimming cost V 6 bases and J 5 bases, with 22 bases left between them. This CDR3 comprises 15 residues.

This clonotype has a count of ten or more. The V and J genes are TRBV12-3 or TRBV12-4 and TRBJ1-3; tentatively, D is TRBD1 (5 bases). This CDR3 region has 13 residues. Trimming removed 2 bases at V and 4 bases at J, with 6 bases between. This chain's CDR3 is CASSLSGGNTIYF. The CDR3 nucleotides read TGTGCCAGCAGTTTATCAGGGGGAAACACCATATATTTT.

This chain links TRBV5-4 with TRBJ1-2; tentative D call: TRBD1 (6 bases). The CDR3 is 15 residues long. Germline assignment: CDR1 SGHNT and CDR2 YYREEE (reference sequence). V was clipped by 4 bases and J by 8 bases, with 21 bases between them. The CDR3 DNA reads as TGTGCCAGCAGCACCGGGACACTTCAGGGAGGGGGCTACACCTTC. As protein: CASSTGTLQGGGYTF. The whole variable domain, filled in from reference TRBV5-4 and TRBJ1-2, reads ETGVTQSPTHLIKTRGQQVTLRCSSQSGHNTVSWYQQALGQGPQFIFQYYREEENGRGNFPPRFSGLQFPNYSSELNVNALELDDSALYLCASSTGTLQGGGYTFGSGTRLTVV.

The chain links TRBV21-1 to TRBJ2-5. TRBV21-1 is a listed pseudogene. The CDR3 has 11 residues. CDR3 sequence reads: CDSRAWETQYF. The CDR3 nucleotides are TGTGACAGCAGGGCTTGGGAGACTCAGTACTTC.

This clonotype was counted at least ten times. The chain is built from TRBV5-1 and TRBJ1-5; 7 bases are a match to TRBD1. Germline values: CDR1 SGHRS, CDR2 YFSETQ. J gave up 7 bases and V 1 base, and 5 bases lay outside the gene matches. The CDR3 loop spans 14 amino acids. CDR3 DNA sequence: TGCGCCAGCAGCTTGACAGGGGACGGGCAGCCCCAGCATTTT. It codes for CASSLTGDGQPQHF.

This clonotype was recorded many times. The genes are TRBV5-1 and TRBJ1-4; 7 bases map to TRBD1. From germline, CDR1 is SGHRS and CDR2 YFSETQ. V was pared by 2 bases and J by 5 bases, with 15 bases of the junction left unmatched. The CDR3 is 18 amino acids. CDR3 amino acids: CASSFGTATPIGNEKLFF. As DNA, the CDR3 is TGCGCCAGCAGCTTCGGGACAGCTACCCCGATAGGGAATGAAAAACTGTTTTTT.

This clonotype was seen repeatedly, ten times or more. The chain uses TRBV19 and TRBJ1-1; no clear D. Germline V gene sequence: CDR1 LNHDA, CDR2 SQIVND (reference sequence). V shed 3 bases and J shed 5 bases, with 16 bases lying between them. The CDR3 loop spans 15 amino acids. Written as DNA, the CDR3 is TGTGCCAGTAGTATGGAGGGCACCTGGCGGACTGAAGCTTTCTTT. Translation gives CASSMEGTWRTEAFF. Combining the CDR3 with reference TRBV19 and TRBJ1-1 gives the whole variable domain DGGITQSPKYLFRKEGQNVTLSCEQNLNHDAMYWYRQDPGQGLRLIYYSQIVNDFQKGDIAEGYSVSREKKESFPLTVTSAQKNPTAFYLCASSMEGTWRTEAFFGQGTRLTVV.

This clonotype was counted ten times or more. CDR3 in amino acids: CASSLPGTSRAAGRANTGELFF. The CDR3 DNA reads as TGCGCCAGCAGCTTACCCGGGACCAGCCGCGCGGCTGGTCGGGCGAACACCGGGGAGCTGTTTTTT. The chain has TRBV5-1 and TRBJ2-2; D tentatively reads TRBD1 or TRBD2 (5 bases each). The CDR3 covers 22 residues. V was pared by 2 bases and J by 0 bases, with 29 bases between. Germline V gives CDR1 SGHRS, CDR2 YFSETQ.

This chain links TRBV11-3 with TRBJ2-7; the D gene is possibly TRBD2 (5 bases). The CDR3 has 15 residues. Trimming stripped 2 bases from V and 3 bases from J, with 14 bases between. From germline, CDR1 is SGHNT and CDR2 YENEEA. The CDR3 sequence: CASSLSSGMGYEQYF. The DNA for the CDR3 is TGTGCCAGCAGCTTATCTTCCGGGATGGGCTACGAGCAGTACTTC. Together with reference TRBV11-3 and TRBJ2-7, the CDR3 gives the full variable domain: EAGVVQSPRYKIIEKKQPVAFWCNPISGHNTLYWYLQNLGQGPELLIRYENEEAVDDSQLPKDRFSAERLKGVDSTLKIQPAELGDSAVYLCASSLSSGMGYEQYFGPGTRLTVT.

This clonotype was counted ten times or more. This rearrangement joins TRBV2 to TRBJ1-1, with D unclear. Germline V CDR1 and CDR2: SNHLY, FYNNEI. The CDR3 length is 13 residues. V was pared by 3 bases and J by 1 base, with 6 bases between. CDR3 bases: TGTGCCAGCAGTGAGGCGGAGAACACTGAAGCTTTCTTT. Translation: CASSEAENTEAFF.

This clonotype was seen at least ten times. The chain has TRBV5-1 and TRBJ1-2; TRBD1 is a possible D gene (5 bases). Between the trimmed V and J ends, which lost 0 bases and 7 bases, there was a span of 13 bases. CDR1 and CDR2 (germline): SGHRS, YFSETQ. The CDR3 sequence is 14 residues long. Here the CDR3 reads CASSLEVGGSGYTF. CDR3 bases: TGCGCCAGCAGCTTGGAGGTGGGGGGAAGTGGCTACACCTTC.

This clonotype was detected ten times or more. V and J are TRBV11-3 and TRBJ2-2, with 7 bases identical to TRBD2. The CDR3 is 16 residues long. Germline V CDR1 and CDR2: SGHNT, YENEEA. J was trimmed by 6 bases and V by 5 bases; bases with no gene match: 12. The CDR3 sequence: CASSNGLGRGAGELFF. CDR3 in DNA: TGTGCCAGCAGCAATGGACTAGGGAGGGGAGCCGGGGAGCTGTTTTTT.

The chain joins TRBV20-1 to TRBJ2-5, with 8 bases aligning to TRBD2. This CDR3 has 15 residues. With V trimmed by 0 bases and J by 2 bases, 5 bases remained unmatched. Germline V lookup: CDR1 DFQATT, CDR2 SNEGSKA (reference sequence). The CDR3 DNA is TGCAGTGCTAGAGAAACTAGCGGAACTCAAGAGACCCAGTACTTC. Amino acids: CSARETSGTQETQYF.